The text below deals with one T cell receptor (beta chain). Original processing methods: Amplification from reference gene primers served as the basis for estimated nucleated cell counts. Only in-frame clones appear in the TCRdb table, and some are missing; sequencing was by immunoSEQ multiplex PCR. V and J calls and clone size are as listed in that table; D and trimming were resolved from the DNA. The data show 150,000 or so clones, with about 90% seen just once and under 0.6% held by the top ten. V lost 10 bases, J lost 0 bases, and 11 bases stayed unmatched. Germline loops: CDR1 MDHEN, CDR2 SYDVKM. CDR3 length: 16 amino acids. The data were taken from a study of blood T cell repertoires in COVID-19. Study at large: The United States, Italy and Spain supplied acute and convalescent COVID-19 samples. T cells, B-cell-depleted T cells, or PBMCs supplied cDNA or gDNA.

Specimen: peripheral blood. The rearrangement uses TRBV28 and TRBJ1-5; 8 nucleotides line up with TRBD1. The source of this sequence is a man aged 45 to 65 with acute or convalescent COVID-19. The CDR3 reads CATSGTGGYSNQPQHF. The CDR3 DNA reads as TGTGCCACCTCCGGGACAGGAGGTTATAGCAATCAGCCCCAGCATTTT.